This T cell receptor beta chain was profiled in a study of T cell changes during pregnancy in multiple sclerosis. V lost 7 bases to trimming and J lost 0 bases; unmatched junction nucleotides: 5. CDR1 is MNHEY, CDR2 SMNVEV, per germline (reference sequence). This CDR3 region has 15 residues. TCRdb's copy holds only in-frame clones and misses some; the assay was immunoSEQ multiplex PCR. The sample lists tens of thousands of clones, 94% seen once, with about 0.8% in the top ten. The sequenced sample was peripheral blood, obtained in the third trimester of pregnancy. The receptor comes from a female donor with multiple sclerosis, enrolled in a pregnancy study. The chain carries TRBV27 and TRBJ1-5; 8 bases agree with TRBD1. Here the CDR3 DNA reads TGTGCCAGCAAACCGGGACAGGTTAGCAATCAGCCCCAGCATTTT. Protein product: CASKPGQVSNQPQHF.